A selection of T cell receptor beta chains follows, all from one sample in a study of T cell changes during pregnancy in multiple sclerosis. The method was immunoSEQ multiplex PCR; TCRdb's version includes in-frame clones alone and lacks a portion of them. The sample holds some 74,000 clones; almost 95% are singletons and the top ten take under 3%. The sample was peripheral blood, taken before pregnancy. All receptors derive from a female donor with multiple sclerosis, enrolled in a pregnancy study. The CDR3 runs from the conserved cysteine through the conserved F or W. A D gene is named only where the DNA matches it firmly. Not all rows give a size; the values are once, few, many and, for expanded clones, a class.

J gene: TRBJ1-2; clone size: -; V gene: TRBV28; D gene: TRBD1; CDR3 length: 15; CDR3 DNA: TGTGCCAGCAGTCCCCGACAGGGCGACAACTATGGCTACACCTTC; CDR3 protein: CASSPRQGDNYGYTF
J gene: TRBJ2-1; clone size: -; V gene: TRBV4-2; D gene: TRBD2; CDR3 length: 16; CDR3 DNA: TGTGCCAGCAGCCAAGGCACTAGCGGGAGTTACAATGAGCAGTTCTTC; CDR3 protein: CASSQGTSGSYNEQFF
J gene: TRBJ1-6; clone size: once; V gene: TRBV6-5; D gene: -; CDR3 length: 16; CDR3 DNA: TGTGCCAGCAGTTCTAACTTAGGGGGTAGTAATTCACCCCTCCACTTT; CDR3 protein: CASSSNLGGSNSPLHF
J gene: TRBJ2-2; clone size: -; V gene: TRBV7-6; D gene: -; CDR3 length: 12; CDR3 DNA: TGTGCCAGCAGCCCCCTTAGCGGGGAGCTGTTTTTT; CDR3 protein: CASSPLSGELFF
J gene: TRBJ2-1; clone size: -; V gene: TRBV28; D gene: TRBD2; CDR3 length: 15; CDR3 DNA: TGTGCCAGCAGTCCTCGACTAGCGGGAGGTAATGAGCAGTTCTTC; CDR3 protein: CASSPRLAGGNEQFF
J gene: TRBJ2-1; clone size: -; V gene: TRBV7-2; D gene: -; CDR3 length: 17; CDR3 DNA: TGTGCCAGCAGCCCTAAGGGAGAGGGACTGGACCGAAGGGAGCAGTTCTTC; CDR3 protein: CASSPKGEGLDRREQFF
J gene: TRBJ2-1; clone size: -; V gene: TRBV14; D gene: -; CDR3 length: 12; CDR3 DNA: TGTGCCAGCAGCCTGAGTGGCAATGAGCAGTTCTTC; CDR3 protein: CASSLSGNEQFF
J gene: TRBJ1-1; clone size: -; V gene: TRBV7-9; D gene: TRBD1; CDR3 length: 13; CDR3 DNA: TGTGCCAGCAGCAGGGGACAGGGGACTGAAGCTTTCTTT; CDR3 protein: CASSRGQGTEAFF
J gene: TRBJ1-2; clone size: -; V gene: TRBV30; D gene: -; CDR3 length: 13; CDR3 DNA: TGTGCCTGGAGTTTATTATCGAACTATGGCTACACCTTC; CDR3 protein: CAWSLLSNYGYTF
J gene: TRBJ2-1; clone size: -; V gene: TRBV6-1; D gene: TRBD1; CDR3 length: 14; CDR3 DNA: TGTGCCAGCAGCTCCGGGACAGACTACAATGAGCAGTTCTTC; CDR3 protein: CASSSGTDYNEQFF
J gene: TRBJ2-7; clone size: -; V gene: TRBV28; D gene: TRBD2; CDR3 length: 16; CDR3 DNA: TGTGCCAGCAGTCCCACTAGCGGGACTCGTACCTACGAGCAGTACTTC; CDR3 protein: CASSPTSGTRTYEQYF
J gene: TRBJ2-1; clone size: -; V gene: TRBV27; D gene: -; CDR3 length: 14; CDR3 DNA: TGTGCCAGCAGTTTATATCGTCAGGGGAATGAGCAGTTCTTC; CDR3 protein: CASSLYRQGNEQFF
J gene: TRBJ2-1; clone size: -; V gene: TRBV7-9; D gene: TRBD2; CDR3 length: 16; CDR3 DNA: TGTGCCAGCAGCTTAGCGACCCCGGGGGGCTACAATGAGCAGTTCTTC; CDR3 protein: CASSLATPGGYNEQFF
J gene: TRBJ1-2; clone size: -; V gene: TRBV19; D gene: TRBD1; CDR3 length: 17; CDR3 DNA: TGTGCCAGCGATCCAGGGGGCCCATTGGGGTACGGCTATGGCTACACCTTC; CDR3 protein: CASDPGGPLGYGYGYTF
J gene: TRBJ1-1; clone size: -; V gene: TRBV30; D gene: -; CDR3 length: 13; CDR3 DNA: TGTGCCTGGAACGGACAGAAAAACACTGAAGCTTTCTTT; CDR3 protein: CAWNGQKNTEAFF
J gene: TRBJ1-1; clone size: -; V gene: TRBV5-1; D gene: TRBD1; CDR3 length: 15; CDR3 DNA: TGCGCCAGCAGCTTGAACAGGGGGCTGAACACTGAAGCTTTCTTT; CDR3 protein: CASSLNRGLNTEAFF
J gene: TRBJ1-5; clone size: -; V gene: TRBV19; D gene: -; CDR3 length: 14; CDR3 DNA: TGTGCCAGTAGTATGGGGCAGGTGCGGCAGCCCCAGCATTTT; CDR3 protein: CASSMGQVRQPQHF
J gene: TRBJ2-3; clone size: -; V gene: TRBV29-1; D gene: TRBD2; CDR3 length: 14; CDR3 DNA: TGCAGCATACCGACAGCGGGAGTCACAGATACGCAGTATTTT; CDR3 protein: CSIPTAGVTDTQYF
J gene: TRBJ1-4; clone size: -; V gene: TRBV7-2; D gene: -; CDR3 length: 16; CDR3 DNA: TGTGCCAGCAGCTTATATGTCGGAGCAACTAATGAAAAACTGTTTTTT; CDR3 protein: CASSLYVGATNEKLFF
J gene: TRBJ1-2; clone size: -; V gene: TRBV11-3; D gene: -; CDR3 length: 16; CDR3 DNA: TGTGCCAGCAGCACTCAAGGGACCGCGGGACCAGGTGGCTACACCTTC; CDR3 protein: CASSTQGTAGPGGYTF
J gene: TRBJ1-5; clone size: -; V gene: TRBV28; D gene: TRBD1; CDR3 length: 16; CDR3 DNA: TGTGCCAGCAGTTCGCACAGGGGAAATAGCAATCAGCCCCAGCATTTT; CDR3 protein: CASSSHRGNSNQPQHF
J gene: TRBJ2-3; clone size: -; V gene: TRBV28; D gene: TRBD2; CDR3 length: 16; CDR3 DNA: TGTGCCAGCAGTTTGTCTAGCGGAGTTAGCACAGATACGCAGTATTTT; CDR3 protein: CASSLSSGVSTDTQYF
J gene: TRBJ1-2; clone size: -; V gene: TRBV19; D gene: -; CDR3 length: 15; CDR3 DNA: TGTGCCAGTAGTATAGGGACAGCCGCTAACTATGGCTACACCTTC; CDR3 protein: CASSIGTAANYGYTF
J gene: TRBJ2-4; clone size: -; V gene: TRBV19; D gene: -; CDR3 length: 17; CDR3 DNA: TGTGCCAGTGGGACAGGAGCGGGGCCTATAGCCAAAAACATTCAGTACTTC; CDR3 protein: CASGTGAGPIAKNIQYF
J gene: TRBJ2-7; clone size: -; V gene: TRBV4-2; D gene: -; CDR3 length: 15; CDR3 DNA: TGTGCCAGCAGCCGTGGGCGGGGTCCACAATACGAGCAGTACTTC; CDR3 protein: CASSRGRGPQYEQYF
J gene: TRBJ2-1; clone size: -; V gene: TRBV7-7; D gene: -; CDR3 length: 14; CDR3 DNA: TGTGCTAGCAGCTCCCTCGGGGGAGTCAATGAGCAGTTCTTC; CDR3 protein: CASSSLGGVNEQFF